This T cell receptor (beta chain) was profiled in a study of OX40 agonist ivuxolimab in advanced cancers. Germline lookup yields CDR1 MDHEN and CDR2 SYDVKM. The length of the CDR3 is 16 residues. Trimming left V 5 bases short and J 5 bases short, with 21 bases between. Autoimmune disease history or systemic immunosuppression excluded patients. The protocol was immunoSEQ multiplex PCR, while the TCRdb copy is restricted to in-frame clones and leaves out a portion. This sample carries about 79,000 clones, 70% to 90% of them seen once, and the ten largest clones take over 3%. The sequences come from CD4+ or CD8+ T cells sorted from blood, collected in a trial of the OX40 agonist ivuxolimab. This rearrangement joins TRBV28 to TRBJ1-2, with a possible D match to TRBD1 (6 bases). This receptor was taken from an adult with an advanced solid tumor such as melanoma, head and neck, liver or kidney cancer. CDR3 nucleotides: TGTGCCAGCAGTCCCCTCCCGGTAGGGGGAATGTATGGCTACACCTTC. Protein product: CASSPLPVGGMYGYTF.